The 11 T cell receptor beta chains below come from one sample, sequenced in a study of T cells after posttransplantation cyclophosphamide. Sequenced by immunoSEQ multiplex PCR; TCRdb stores in-frame clones only, minus some. The table has approximately 50,000 clones, 85% to 95% seen once; the top ten hold approximately 2.8%. Sequenced material: PBMCs. These receptors originate from a woman aged 25 to 39 in good health and a related stem cell transplant donor.

This rearrangement joins TRBV30 to TRBJ2-3; unclear D gene. The V and J ends lost 0 bases and 4 bases respectively, with 8 bases between them. Looked up from germline, CDR1 is GTSNPN and CDR2 is SVGIG (reference sequence). This CDR3 is 13 amino acids long. The CDR3 spells CAWSVRASDTQYF. The CDR3 DNA reads TGTGCCTGGAGTGTAAGAGCCTCAGATACGCAGTATTTT.

This clone has a handful of counts. V and J are TRBV7-6 and TRBJ2-7; no reliable D call. This CDR3 comprises 13 residues. CDR1 SGHVS and CDR2 FNYEAQ come from the germline V gene. The ends were cut back, 1 base at V and 0 bases at J, with 4 bases in the middle. The CDR3 spells CASSLGHSYEQYF. DNA for the CDR3: TGTGCCAGCAGCTTAGGACACTCCTACGAGCAGTACTTC.

V and J are TRBV11-2 and TRBJ2-3, with D possibly TRBD2 on 6 matching bases. Germline CDR1 is SGHAT and CDR2 is FQNNGV. The V and J ends lost 4 bases and 0 bases respectively, with 11 bases between them. This CDR3 comprises 15 residues. Here the CDR3 DNA reads TGTGCCAGCAGCTCTGTCCGGGGGAGCACAGATACGCAGTATTTT. Protein sequence: CASSSVRGSTDTQYF.

The chain uses TRBV4-2 and TRBJ2-1; 8 bases are a match to TRBD2. Germline assignment: CDR1 LGHNA and CDR2 YNFKEQ. CDR3 length: 16 residues. Germline trimming cut 4 bases from V and 4 bases from J; bases unmatched to any gene: 9. The CDR3 loop is CASSLHAGGSYNEQFF. The CDR3 DNA follows: TGTGCCAGCAGCCTCCACGCGGGGGGTTCATACAATGAGCAGTTCTTC.

The chain is built from TRBV19 and TRBJ1-3; D gene ambiguous. The CDR3 loop spans 13 amino acids. Germline-derived CDR1 and CDR2 are LNHDA and SQIVND (reference sequence). The V end lost 6 bases, the J end lost 8 bases, and 14 bases lay between the germline ends. CDR3 nucleotides: TGTGCCAGTAGATTTCTTGGGCGGGACACCATATATTTT. Its translation is CASRFLGRDTIYF.

The chain carries TRBV30 and TRBJ1-3, with D possibly being TRBD1 (5 bases). CDR1 is GTSNPN and CDR2 is SVGIG in the germline V gene (reference sequence). V lost 1 base and J lost 4, with 8 bases in between. This CDR3 spans 13 amino acids. In DNA, the CDR3 is TGTGCCTGGAGTGAAGGGGTAGGAAACACCATATATTTT. Translating it yields CAWSEGVGNTIYF.

The chain recombines TRBV11-2 with TRBJ1-5, with D uncertain. Germline loops: CDR1 SGHAT, CDR2 FQNNGV. The CDR3 spans 13 residues. V was pared by 5 bases and J by 6 bases, with 11 bases between. CDR3 sequence: CASSPQAGQPQHF. CDR3 coding DNA: TGTGCCAGCAGCCCGCAAGCGGGTCAGCCCCAGCATTTT. The full variable domain, its missing parts supplied by reference TRBV11-2 and TRBJ1-5, is EAGVAQSPRYKIIEKRQSVAFWCNPISGHATLYWYQQILGQGPKLLIQFQNNGVVDDSQLPKDRFSAERLKGVDSTLKIQPAKLEDSAVYLCASSPQAGQPQHFGDGTRLSIL.

CDR3: CASSSRTATGELFF. The CDR3 bases are TGTGCCAGCAGCTCCCGGACAGCTACCGGGGAGCTGTTTTTT. The V and J genes are TRBV11-3 and TRBJ2-2, with a possible D match to TRBD1 (6 bases). There are 14 residues in the CDR3. Between the trimmed V and J ends, which lost 4 bases and 5 bases, there was a span of 11 bases. CDR1 SGHNT and CDR2 YENEEA come from the germline V gene.

In nucleotides, the CDR3 is TGTGCCAGCAGCGCAGGAACGGGACTCTCCTACGAGCAGTACTTC. It codes for CASSAGTGLSYEQYF. V gene TRBV7-9 combines with J gene TRBJ2-7; TRBD2 might be the D (6 bases). The CDR3 covers 15 residues. Germline CDR1 and CDR2: SEHNR and FQNEAQ (reference sequence). V dropped 5 bases and J dropped 0 bases, with 14 bases sitting between them.

The J gene is TRBJ2-6, the V gene TRBV5-1; 7 nucleotides match TRBD1. The J segment lost 1 base and the V segment lost 0 bases, leaving 7 bases of the junction unmatched. The CDR3 spans 18 residues. Per the germline V gene, CDR1 is SGHRS and CDR2 is YFSETQ. This CDR3 is CASSLDGQVFSGANVLTF. The CDR3 nucleotides are TGCGCCAGCAGCTTGGACGGACAGGTTTTTTCTGGGGCCAACGTCCTGACTTTC.

The chain has TRBV27 and TRBJ2-5; 7 positions match TRBD1. This CDR3 is 13 amino acids long. The germline CDR1 and CDR2 sequences are MNHEY and SMNVEV (reference sequence). The trim removed 3 bases at V and 2 bases at J, leaving 0 bases unmatched. This CDR3 reads CASSFRGQETQYF. The DNA of the CDR3 is TGTGCCAGCAGTTTCAGGGGGCAAGAGACCCAGTACTTC.